One sample yielded the 17 T cell receptor beta chains listed below, sequenced in a study of cytomegalovirus exposure and HLA in healthy donors. The PCR employed 60 Vbeta primers together with 13 Jbeta primers. Sequencing was performed with immunoSEQ multiplex PCR; in TCRdb, only in-frame clones are kept and a portion is missing. This sample has approximately 100,000 clones, with around three quarters found just once. The source material was PBMCs. All receptors derive from a man aged 35-49 years in good health and CMV-seropositive.

The chain combines TRBV4-1 with TRBJ1-4; D is possibly TRBD1 (6 bases). Germline V lookup: CDR1 MGHRA, CDR2 YSYEKL. Trimming stripped 3 bases from V and 0 bases from J, with 11 bases between. The CDR3 runs 16 residues. This CDR3 is CASSQDTGTTNEKLFF. CDR3 bases: TGCGCCAGCAGCCAGGATACAGGGACAACTAATGAAAAACTGTTTTTT.

The CDR3 region is CASRPHRTGAKLFF. For the CDR3, the DNA is TGTGCCAGCAGACCCCACCGGACAGGGGCAAAACTGTTTTTT. V and J are TRBV27 and TRBJ1-4, with 9 bases aligning to TRBD1. The germline V gene has CDR1 MNHEY and CDR2 SMNVEV (reference sequence). The CDR3 spans 14 residues. Losses at the gene ends were 6 bases for V and 10 bases for J; bases not matched to a gene: 9.

This clone has only a few counts. The V and J genes are TRBV7-9 and TRBJ2-7; TRBD2 matches 13 bases. This CDR3 has 16 residues. The J segment lost 2 bases and the V segment lost 3 bases, leaving 4 bases of the junction unmatched. Germline lookup yields CDR1 SEHNR and CDR2 FQNEAQ (reference sequence). The CDR3 loop reads CASSFPGTSGAYEQYF. CDR3 sequence (DNA): TGTGCCAGCAGCTTCCCCGGGACTAGCGGGGCCTACGAGCAGTACTTC.

The V call is TRBV4-2, the J call TRBJ2-5, with a weak D call TRBD2 (5 bases). Trimming shortened V by 0 bases and J by 5 bases, and 19 bases separated the two germline ends. This CDR3 spans 17 amino acids. Looked up from germline, CDR1 is LGHNA and CDR2 is YNFKEQ. The CDR3 loop is CASSQDGWQQRRETQYF. CDR3 nucleotides: TGTGCCAGCAGCCAAGATGGGTGGCAGCAAAGGAGGGAGACCCAGTACTTC.

The chain links TRBV27 to TRBJ2-7; a weak D match, TRBD1 (5 bases). Per germline, CDR1 MNHEY and CDR2 SMNVEV (reference sequence). The CDR3 runs 14 residues. V was pared by 0 bases and J by 3 bases, with 9 bases between. CDR3 protein: CASSLSSQGYEQYF. CDR3 DNA: TGTGCCAGCAGTTTATCTAGCCAGGGCTACGAGCAGTACTTC.

DNA of the CDR3: TGTGCCAGCTCCCACGGGACAGGGACTCAGCCCCAGCATTTT. It encodes CASSHGTGTQPQHF. This rearrangement joins TRBV18 to TRBJ1-5; TRBD1 matches 9 bases. CDR3 length equals 14 residues. Germline V gives CDR1 KGHSH, CDR2 LQKENI. V shed 6 bases, J shed 6 bases, and the junction held 6 bases outside the gene matches.

J is TRBJ1-4 and V is TRBV19; no reliable D call. CDR1 and CDR2 (germline): LNHDA, SQIVND (reference sequence). CDR3 length: 14 amino acids. Trimming removed 6 bases from V and 7 bases from J, with 15 bases in between. CDR3: CASRESGKGEKLFF. The DNA for the CDR3 is TGTGCCAGTAGAGAATCGGGGAAGGGTGAAAAACTGTTTTTT.

This chain links TRBV6-5 with TRBJ2-5; 7 nucleotides agree with TRBD1. CDR3 length: 14 residues. Germline assignment: CDR1 MNHEY and CDR2 SVGAGI. J gave up 5 bases and V 6 bases, and 9 bases lay outside the gene matches. The CDR3 here is CASRPRGIGETQYF. Written as DNA, the CDR3 is TGTGCCAGCAGACCCAGGGGGATCGGGGAGACCCAGTACTTC.

V is TRBV6-5 and J is TRBJ1-4, with TRBD1 matching 11 bases. Germline CDR1 MNHEY, CDR2 SVGAGI. With 8 bases clipped from V and 7 bases from J, the junction kept 6 bases outside the gene matches. The CDR3 runs 14 residues. The CDR3 DNA reads as TGTGCCAGCTGCTCCGGGACAGGGGGTGAAAAACTGTTTTTT. This sequence encodes CASCSGTGGEKLFF.

Only a few counts were recorded for this clone. The chain joins TRBV6-1 to TRBJ2-5; D is ambiguous. The V end was cut by 6 bases, the J end by 5 bases, with 10 bases between. This CDR3 region has 12 residues. Germline V CDR1 and CDR2: MNHNS, SASEGT. The CDR3 spells CASSLLGETQYF. The DNA of the CDR3 is TGTGCCAGCAGCCTACTCGGGGAGACCCAGTACTTC.

This clone was seen more than once but under ten times. V usage is TRBV28 and J usage is TRBJ1-2, with TRBD1 matching over 8 bases. This CDR3 spans 16 amino acids. Germline V gene data show CDR1 as MDHEN and CDR2 as SYDVKM. The trim removed 6 bases at V and 4 bases at J, leaving 13 bases unmatched. CDR3 DNA sequence: TGTGCCAGCAGACTCCAGGGGGCTGCCTCGTCCTATGGCTACACCTTC. Translating it yields CASRLQGAASSYGYTF.

This clone was seen a handful of times. This chain links TRBV11-3 with TRBJ2-7; D possibly corresponds to TRBD2 (6 bases). This CDR3 comprises 13 residues. The germline V and J ends were trimmed by 1 base and 6 bases, with 10 bases remaining between them. Germline-derived CDR1 and CDR2 are SGHNT and YENEEA. The CDR3 DNA sequence: TGTGCCAGCAGCTTAGGGGGAGGAAGCGAGCAGTACTTC. Protein: CASSLGGGSEQYF.

This clone was seen more than once but under ten times. The gene calls are TRBV6-5 and TRBJ2-2, with 8 nucleotides matching TRBD1. Germline values: CDR1 MNHEY, CDR2 SVGAGI. The V and J ends lost 5 bases and 3 bases, in that order; junction bases with no gene match: 2. The CDR3 runs 14 residues. CDR3 coding DNA: TGTGCCAGCAGTGCGACAGGGGACACCGGGGAGCTGTTTTTT. This sequence encodes CASSATGDTGELFF.

Concerning this clone itself: The same CDR3 also results from other DNA sequences found in this sample. V gene TRBV6-1 combines with J gene TRBJ2-1; perhaps TRBD2 as D (6 bases). CDR1 is MNHNS and CDR2 is SASEGT in the germline V gene. Trimming removed 5 bases from V and 6 bases from J, with 17 bases in between. This CDR3 is built from 15 residues. The CDR3 region has the DNA TGTGCCAGCAGTAAACGACTAGAACCGCCCAATGAGCAGTTCTTC. This encodes CASSKRLEPPNEQFF.

This clone has a single count. The V and J genes are TRBV7-2 and TRBJ2-3, with 8 nucleotides matching TRBD1. The CDR3 is made up of 15 amino acids. The V and J ends lost 6 bases and 4 bases, in that order; junction bases with no gene match: 9. Germline V gives CDR1 SGHTA, CDR2 FQGNSA. The CDR3 DNA reads as TGTGCCAGCAGGATCGGGACAGGACGGGCAGATACGCAGTATTTT. Translation: CASRIGTGRADTQYF.

This clone appeared many times. At one end, the junction sequence differs from germline, possibly due to a read error. This chain joins TRBV10-3 and TRBJ1-4; D ambiguous. The germline CDR1 and CDR2 sequences are ENHRY and SYGVKD. The CDR3 is 15 residues long. CDR3 nucleotides: TGTGCCATCAGCGAGTCGGCCCACGGAGGCGAAAAACTGTTTTTT. This translates into CAISESAHGGEKLFF.

The V and J genes are TRBV4-3 and TRBJ1-5; D unresolved. Germline V gene sequence: CDR1 LGHNA, CDR2 YSLEER. The CDR3 loop spans 15 amino acids. Trimming removed 1 base at V and 5 bases at J, with 12 bases between. This chain's CDR3 is CASSQGERDDQPQHF. CDR3 bases: TGCGCCAGCAGCCAAGGGGAGAGGGATGATCAGCCCCAGCATTTT.